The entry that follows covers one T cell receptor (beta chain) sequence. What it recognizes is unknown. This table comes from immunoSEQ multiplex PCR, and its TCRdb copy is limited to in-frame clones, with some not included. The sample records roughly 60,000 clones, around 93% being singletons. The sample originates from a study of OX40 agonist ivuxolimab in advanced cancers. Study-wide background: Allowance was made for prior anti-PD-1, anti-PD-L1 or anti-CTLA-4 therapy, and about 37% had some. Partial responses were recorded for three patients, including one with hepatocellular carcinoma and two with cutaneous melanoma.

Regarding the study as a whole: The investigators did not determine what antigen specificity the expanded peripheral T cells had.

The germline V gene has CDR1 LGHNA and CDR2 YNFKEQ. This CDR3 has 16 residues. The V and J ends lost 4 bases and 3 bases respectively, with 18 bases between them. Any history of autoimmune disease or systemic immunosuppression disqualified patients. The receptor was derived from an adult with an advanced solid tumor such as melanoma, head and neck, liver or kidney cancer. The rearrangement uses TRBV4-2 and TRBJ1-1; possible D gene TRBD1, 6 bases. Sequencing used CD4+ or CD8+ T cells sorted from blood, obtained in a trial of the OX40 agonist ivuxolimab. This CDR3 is CASSPSYGGLDTEAFF. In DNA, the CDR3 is TGTGCCAGCAGCCCTTCCTATGGGGGCTTGGACACTGAAGCTTTCTTT.